The 19 T cell receptor beta chains below all came from one sample that was sequenced in a study of cytomegalovirus exposure and HLA in healthy donors. The PCR employed 60 Vbeta primers together with 13 Jbeta primers. The protocol was immunoSEQ multiplex PCR, while the TCRdb copy is restricted to in-frame clones and leaves out a portion. Among 85,000 to 130,000 clones listed, less than 85% were seen once. Source material: PBMCs. These receptors originate from a woman aged 18-29 years in good health and CMV-seropositive.

This clone was detected only a few times. V gene TRBV18 combines with J gene TRBJ2-3; D remains unclear. The CDR3 totals 14 residues. The V end was cut by 2 bases, the J end by 1 base, with 7 bases between. Per germline, CDR1 KGHSH and CDR2 LQKENI. The CDR3 bases are TGTGCCAGCTCACCAGCGATTGGCACAGATACGCAGTATTTT. Amino acids: CASSPAIGTDTQYF.

The chain uses TRBV5-1 and TRBJ2-1; no reliable D call. CDR3 length equals 12 residues. V lost 6 bases and J lost 5, with 9 bases in between. CDR1 and CDR2 from the germline V gene are SGHRS and YFSETQ. The CDR3 region has the DNA TGCGCCAGCACCGAGTTGAACAATGAGCAGTTCTTC. It encodes CASTELNNEQFF.

V gene TRBV13 combines with J gene TRBJ1-6; maybe TRBD1 (6 bases). V was shortened by 5 bases and J by 0 bases, with 17 bases between the two germline ends. Germline V gene lookup returns CDR1 PRHDT and CDR2 FYEKMQ (reference sequence). This CDR3 has 18 amino acids. The CDR3 spells CASSGRDTQSSYNSPLHF. CDR3 sequence (DNA): TGTGCCAGCAGCGGCCGGGACACCCAGAGCTCCTATAATTCACCCCTCCACTTT.

J is TRBJ2-1 and V is TRBV7-2; no firm D call. This CDR3 is 15 amino acids long. V dropped 4 bases and J dropped 4 bases, with 14 bases sitting between them. Germline loops: CDR1 SGHTA, CDR2 FQGNSA. CDR3 bases: TGTGCCAGCAGCTCCAGCGCCGTATATTACAATGAGCAGTTCTTC. Protein: CASSSSAVYYNEQFF. The whole variable domain, filled in from reference TRBV7-2 and TRBJ2-1, reads GAGVSQSPSNKVTEKGKDVELRCDPISGHTALYWYRQSLGQGLEFLIYFQGNSAPDKSGLPSDRFSAERTGGSVSTLTIQRTQQEDSAVYLCASSSSAVYYNEQFFGPGTRLTVL.

V usage is TRBV18 and J usage is TRBJ1-1; D is undetermined. Germline V gene lookup returns CDR1 KGHSH and CDR2 LQKENI. V was trimmed by 6 bases and J by 4 bases, leaving 15 bases between them. This CDR3 has 14 amino acids. DNA of the CDR3: TGTGCCAGCTCCCCCTTTAGCAGCGGCACTGAAGCTTTCTTT. This gives the protein CASSPFSSGTEAFF. The whole variable domain, remainder taken from reference TRBV18 and TRBJ1-1, is NAGVMQNPRHLVRRRGQEARLRCSPMKGHSHVYWYRQLPEEGLKFMVYLQKENIIDESGMPKERFSAEFPKEGPSILRIQQVVRGDSAAYFCASSPFSSGTEAFFGQGTRLTVV.

This clone has a handful of counts. This sequence joins TRBV7-3 and TRBJ2-3; possible D gene TRBD2, 5 bases. CDR1 is SGHTA, CDR2 FQGTGA, per germline. V dropped 2 bases and J dropped 2 bases, with 11 bases sitting between them. The CDR3 contains 15 residues. CDR3 nucleotides: TGTGCCAGCAGCTTACAGCGGAACGCCACAGATACGCAGTATTTT. Its translation is CASSLQRNATDTQYF.

The J gene is TRBJ2-7, the V gene TRBV28, with TRBD2 as a possible D gene (6 bases). Germline-derived CDR1 and CDR2 are MDHEN and SYDVKM. V shed 7 bases and J shed 0 bases, with 16 bases lying between them. The CDR3 extends over 15 amino acids. For the CDR3, the DNA is TGTGCCAGCAAAAGGGCGGGACGGTCCTCCTACGAGCAGTACTTC. Amino acid sequence: CASKRAGRSSYEQYF.

V is TRBV5-1 and J is TRBJ2-1; the D gene is possibly TRBD1 (7 bases). The CDR3 is made up of 16 amino acids. V was pared by 4 bases and J by 2 bases, with 16 bases between. The germline gives CDR1 SGHRS, CDR2 YFSETQ. This CDR3 is CASSQTQGRTYNEQFF. DNA of the CDR3: TGCGCCAGCAGCCAGACACAGGGGAGGACCTACAATGAGCAGTTCTTC.

The chain has TRBV2 and TRBJ1-6; D is undetermined. The CDR3 length is 15 residues. Trimming removed 0 bases at V and 4 bases at J, with 7 bases between. The V gene's germline CDR1 is SNHLY and CDR2 FYNNEI. CDR3 sequence (DNA): TGTGCCAGCAGTGAAGCGAGTTCATATAATTCACCCCTCCACTTT. It codes for CASSEASSYNSPLHF.

Here the CDR3 DNA reads TGCGCCAGCAGTGATACCGGGACAGCCGGAAACATTCAGTACTTC. This translates into CASSDTGTAGNIQYF. The chain recombines TRBV10-1 with TRBJ2-4, with 7 bases aligning to TRBD1. Germline CDR1 is WNHNN and CDR2 is SYGVQD (reference sequence). Germline trimming cut 3 bases from V and 6 bases from J; bases unmatched to any gene: 8. The CDR3 is 15 residues long.

The rearrangement uses TRBV5-1 and TRBJ2-7; tentative D call: TRBD2 (5 bases). The CDR3 sequence is 12 residues long. V lost 4 bases and J 4 bases, leaving 9 bases between the germline ends. Germline V gives CDR1 SGHRS, CDR2 YFSETQ. The CDR3 DNA reads as TGCGCCAGCAGCAACCCGGGGTACGAGCAGTACTTC. This translates into CASSNPGYEQYF.

The V and J genes are TRBV10-3 and TRBJ2-5; 7 nucleotides agree with TRBD2. TRBJ2-7 matches the DNA end more closely, so the J call is doubtful. This CDR3 spans 14 amino acids. Germline CDR1 ENHRY, CDR2 SYGVKD. The CDR3, as DNA: TGTGCCATCAGTGAGTCGCCAGCGGGGTACGAGCAGTACTTC. It yields the protein CAISESPAGYEQYF.

V gene TRBV6-1 combines with J gene TRBJ1-5; TRBD1 is a possible D gene (6 bases). Germline CDR1 is MNHNS and CDR2 is SASEGT. The CDR3 extends over 14 amino acids. V lost 2 bases and J lost 3, with 8 bases in between. The CDR3 loop is CASSEQGNNQPQHF. CDR3 sequence (DNA): TGTGCCAGCAGTGAACAGGGGAACAATCAGCCCCAGCATTTT.

A few counts support this clone. This chain links TRBV6-1 with TRBJ1-5; the match to TRBD1 covers 8 bases. This CDR3 contains 13 residues. Germline V lookup: CDR1 MNHNS, CDR2 SASEGT. V lost 1 base to trimming and J lost 9 bases; unmatched junction nucleotides: 2. The CDR3 region has the DNA TGTGCCAGCAGTGAAGACAGGGGGACGCCCCAGCATTTT. Protein sequence: CASSEDRGTPQHF.

The rearrangement joins TRBV7-2 to TRBJ1-2; no definite D call. CDR1 is SGHTA and CDR2 is FQGNSA in the germline V gene. This CDR3 has 14 amino acids. V lost 5 bases, J lost 7 bases, and 17 bases lay in between. CDR3 loop: CASSLYTLAGGYTF. The CDR3 bases are TGTGCCAGCAGCCTCTACACACTAGCAGGTGGCTACACCTTC.

The chain combines TRBV10-2 with TRBJ2-3; 11 bases match TRBD2. This CDR3 comprises 19 residues. Germline-derived CDR1 and CDR2 are WSHSY and SAAADI. V was pared by 4 bases and J by 1 base, with 13 bases of the junction left unmatched. Here the CDR3 DNA reads TGCGCCAGCAGTGGATATAGCGGGAGGGCCGCTCGCCGCACAGATACGCAGTATTTT. Translating gives CASSGYSGRAARRTDTQYF.

This clone was counted between two and nine times. The chain recombines TRBV21-1 with TRBJ1-2; TRBD1 was called by the table and not checked on the DNA. TRBV21-1 is assigned pseudogene status. The length of the CDR3 is 22 residues. Here the CDR3 DNA reads TGTGCCAGCAGCAAAGTCACCGGGACAGGGAAAGGGACAAATAGGGCGGACTATGGCTACACCTTC. This codes for CASSKVTGTGKGTNRADYGYTF.

V and J are TRBV6-1 and TRBJ2-2; no clear D gene. CDR1 and CDR2 from the germline V gene are MNHNS and SASEGT. V shed 6 bases and J shed 3 bases, with 8 bases lying between them. There are 13 residues in the CDR3. The CDR3 here is CASRQLDTGELFF. CDR3 sequence (DNA): TGTGCCAGCAGGCAACTCGACACCGGGGAGCTGTTTTTT.

V and J are TRBV10-3 and TRBJ2-7; 8 nucleotides match TRBD1. V was pared by 6 bases and J by 7 bases, with 14 bases of the junction left unmatched. The CDR3 is 15 residues long. The germline V gene encodes CDR1 ENHRY and CDR2 SYGVKD. The CDR3 is CAIRTHGQGPQEQYF. CDR3 in DNA: TGTGCCATCAGAACCCACGGACAGGGACCTCAAGAGCAGTACTTC.